This T cell receptor beta chain emerged from a study of technical replicates of blood from several donors. Germline CDR1 is SQVTM and CDR2 is ANQGSEA. Trimming left V 4 bases short and J 0 bases short, with 14 bases between. The CDR3 is 15 amino acids. The table came from immunoSEQ multiplex PCR; TCRdb's copy has only in-frame clones and leaves some out. The sample has roughly 60,000 clones; 65% to 90% are singletons. The receptor comes from a human donor in good health. Some clones in this sample may be carry-over from other donors' samples. The sequenced sample consisted of PBMCs. The V call is TRBV29-1, the J call TRBJ2-3, with a tentative D call TRBD2 (6 bases). The CDR3 coding sequence is TGCAGCGTTGTGACGGGAGTACTTAGCACAGATACGCAGTATTTT. Protein sequence: CSVVTGVLSTDTQYF.